What follows are 25 T cell receptor beta chains derived from one specimen sequenced in a study of blood T cells in healthy people across ages. Primed by a sample-barcoded 5' primer and a J-beta primer mix, a second PCR proceeded for about 6 to 11 cycles. TCRdb analysed the 5' RACE reads with MiXCR anew, one entry per CDR3 protein. The sample includes about 730,000 distinct CDR3 sequences, 35% to 45% of them seen just once. The sample comprised blood. The receptor source for this set is a woman aged 60 to 75 in good health.

Notes on this clonotype: One end of the junction is discordant with germline, which a read error may explain. The chain joins TRBV7-2 to TRBJ1-5, with 9 bases aligning to TRBD1. Germline CDR1 and CDR2: SGHTA and FQGNSA. The CDR3 has 17 amino acids. CDR3 in amino acids: CASRLGTGKGFDQPQRF. The CDR3 nucleotides are TGTGCCAGCAGGCTCGGGACAGGGAAAGGGTTTGATCAGCCCCAGCGTTTT.

Comments on this clonotype: A much larger clone differs by one base, so this may be a read error. V is TRBV7-9 and J is TRBJ2-5, with D perhaps being TRBD1 or TRBD2 (5 bases each). CDR1 and CDR2 from the germline V gene are SEHNR and FQNEAQ (reference sequence). V lost 6 bases and J 0 bases, leaving 14 bases between the germline ends. The CDR3 is 15 residues long. The CDR3 is CASSSGAGHQETQYF. The CDR3 DNA reads TGTGCCAGCAGTTCCGGGGCAGGACACCAAGAGACCCAGTACTTC. Complete variable domain (other parts from reference TRBV7-9 and TRBJ2-5): DTGVSQNPRHKITKRGQNVTFRCDPISEHNRLYWYRQTLGQGPEFLTYFQNEAQLEKSRLLSDRFSAERPKGSFSTLEIQRTEQGDSAMYLCASSSGAGHQETQYFGPGTRLLVL.

The genes are TRBV3-1 and TRBJ2-1; 8 nucleotides align to TRBD2. This CDR3 has 18 amino acids. The germline V gene has CDR1 LGHDT and CDR2 YNNKEL (reference sequence). V shed 0 bases and J 5 bases; nucleotides not matched to a gene: 12. The CDR3 DNA follows: TGTGCCAGCAGCCAAGACCCTCGGGCAGCGGGGGAACACAATGAGCAGTTCTTC. This encodes CASSQDPRAAGEHNEQFF.

The chain uses TRBV4-1 and TRBJ1-5; D gene unclear. The CDR3 sequence is 13 residues long. Germline CDR1 reads MGHRA; CDR2 reads YSYEKL. V was pared by 8 bases and J by 5 bases, with 13 bases between. CDR3 sequence (DNA): TGCGCCAGCTACCACGAGGGTGATCAGCCCCAGCATTTT. This codes for CASYHEGDQPQHF.

This clonotype was detected a few times. The rearrangement uses TRBV15 and TRBJ1-4; TRBD1 might be the D (5 bases). From germline, CDR1 is LNHNV and CDR2 YYDKDF (reference sequence). V dropped 0 bases and J dropped 7 bases, with 15 bases sitting between them. The length of the CDR3 is 16 residues. The CDR3 coding sequence is TGTGCCACCAGCAGAGACCTTGGAGGGGTTAGTGAAAAACTGTTTTTT. Translating it yields CATSRDLGGVSEKLFF.

This clonotype was seen once. V gene TRBV2 combines with J gene TRBJ1-2, with a possible D match to TRBD1 (6 bases). Germline V gene data show CDR1 as SNHLY and CDR2 as FYNNEI. Trimming took off 2 bases at V and 2 bases at J, with 9 bases between the two ends. There are 14 residues in the CDR3. CDR3 sequence: CASSELGANYGYTF. For the CDR3, the DNA is TGTGCCAGCAGTGAACTGGGGGCAAACTATGGCTACACCTTC.

The chain carries TRBV6-6 and TRBJ1-2; tentative D call: TRBD1 (6 bases). This CDR3 is built from 15 residues. The germline gives CDR1 MNHNY, CDR2 SVGAGI (reference sequence). V dropped 0 bases and J dropped 4 bases, with 12 bases sitting between them. The CDR3 coding sequence is TGTGCCAGCAGTTACTCAAAGGACAGATTCTATGGCTACACCTTC. This encodes CASSYSKDRFYGYTF.

The rearrangement links TRBV10-3 to TRBJ1-2; 7 bases line up with TRBD1. V shed 9 bases, J shed 8 bases, and the junction held 21 bases outside the gene matches. Germline V lookup: CDR1 ENHRY, CDR2 SYGVKD. The CDR3 runs to 16 residues. DNA of the CDR3: TGTGCCATGAGTCGAAGGGACAGCGAAACGGCTATGGGCTACACCTTC. Its translation is CAMSRRDSETAMGYTF.

With respect to this clonotype: A much bigger clone sits one base away, suggesting this may be a read error. DNA of the CDR3: TGTGCCATCGGAAAGGCGGGGGGCCACAATGAGCAGTACTTC. It is translated as CAIGKAGGHNEQYF. The chain carries TRBV10-3 and TRBJ2-7, with 8 bases lining up with TRBD2. The CDR3 contains 14 residues. Germline V gene sequence: CDR1 ENHRY, CDR2 SYGVKD. Losses at the gene ends were 8 bases for V and 7 bases for J; bases not matched to a gene: 13.

Only a few counts were recorded for this clonotype. This CDR3 reads CSAKRTALYNEQFF. CDR3 nucleotide sequence: TGCAGTGCTAAAAGGACAGCACTATACAATGAGCAGTTCTTC. The V call is TRBV20-1, the J call TRBJ2-1; D might be TRBD1 (6 bases). V was pared by 4 bases and J by 4 bases, with 14 bases between. The CDR3 sequence is 14 residues long. The germline V gene has CDR1 DFQATT and CDR2 SNEGSKA (reference sequence).

The chain combines TRBV28 with TRBJ1-5; 8 bases agree with TRBD1. V shed 5 bases, J shed 5 bases, and the junction held 17 bases outside the gene matches. Per the germline V gene, CDR1 is MDHEN and CDR2 is SYDVKM. There are 18 residues in the CDR3. CDR3 region: CASSTFWVGRGRDQPQHF. CDR3 DNA: TGTGCCAGCAGTACCTTCTGGGTCGGCAGGGGGCGCGATCAGCCCCAGCATTTT.

V and J are TRBV6-2 or TRBV6-3 and TRBJ1-5; D gene uncertain. This CDR3 contains 13 residues. The V end lost 2 bases, the J end lost 8 bases, and 10 bases lay between the germline ends. Germline V CDR1 and CDR2: MNHEY, SVGEGT. This chain's CDR3 is CASSYIPREPQHF. In DNA, the CDR3 is TGTGCCAGCAGTTACATTCCGCGGGAGCCCCAGCATTTT.

Comment on this clonotype: Its ends do not fully match the called genes, so a read error is possible. The chain combines TRBV9 with TRBJ2-7; 9 bases match TRBD2. Judging by the DNA end, TRBJ2-5 fits better; the J call may be wrong. The CDR3 runs to 16 residues. From germline, CDR1 is SGDLS and CDR2 YYNGEE. The CDR3 DNA follows: TGTGCCAGCAACGTAGCTAGCGGGATTTCCGGAGAGACCCAGTACTTC. The encoded protein is CASNVASGISGETQYF.

Details on this clonotype: A junction boundary mismatches the germline segment, possibly from a read error. The chain employs TRBV7-9 and TRBJ1-2; 9 nucleotides agree with TRBD1. There are 15 residues in the CDR3. Germline loops: CDR1 SEHNR, CDR2 FQNEAQ (reference sequence). The DNA for the CDR3 is TGTGCCAGCAGCCTAGTACAGGGGGCGGACTATGGCCACACCTTC. Translation: CASSLVQGADYGHTF.

The rearrangement links TRBV29-1 to TRBJ2-7; possibly TRBD1 or TRBD2 for D (6 bases each). The CDR3 runs 16 residues. V was shortened by 2 bases and J by 1 base, with 18 bases between the two germline ends. Germline loops: CDR1 SQVTM, CDR2 ANQGSEA. The chain's CDR3 is CSVEKIRGTGSYEQYF. DNA for the CDR3: TGCAGCGTTGAAAAAATAAGGGGGACTGGATCCTACGAGCAGTACTTC.

This clonotype has more than one count but fewer than ten. The chain uses TRBV30 and TRBJ2-5; tentative D call: TRBD2 (5 bases). CDR1 is GTSNPN, CDR2 SVGIG, per germline (reference sequence). V lost 1 base to trimming and J lost 1 base, with 10 bases between them. The CDR3 is 14 amino acids. DNA of the CDR3: TGTGCCTGGAGTGCCGGACTGGCCCAAGAGACCCAGTACTTC. Its translation is CAWSAGLAQETQYF. Variable domain in full (rest from reference TRBV30 and TRBJ2-5): SQTIHQWPATLVQPVGSPLSLECTVEGTSNPNLYWYRQAAGRGLQLLFYSVGIGQISSEVPQNLSASRPQDRQFILSSKKLLLSDSGFYLCAWSAGLAQETQYFGPGTRLLVL.

The genes are TRBV3-1 and TRBJ2-7; the D is unclear. The germline V and J ends were trimmed by 1 base and 0 bases, with 7 bases remaining between them. The germline V gene encodes CDR1 LGHDT and CDR2 YNNKEL (reference sequence). The CDR3 runs to 14 residues. The CDR3 nucleotides read TGTGCCAGCAGCCAAGTCCGGAACTCCTACGAGCAGTACTTC. This codes for CASSQVRNSYEQYF.

The chain has TRBV20-1 and TRBJ2-5; no firm D call. The germline V gene encodes CDR1 DFQATT and CDR2 SNEGSKA (reference sequence). Trimming left V 1 base short and J 2 bases short, with 8 bases between. There are 13 residues in the CDR3. Here the CDR3 DNA reads TGCAGTGCTAGAGTCGGCCGACAAGAGACCCAGTACTTC. It specifies CSARVGRQETQYF.

This clonotype has just a few counts. This chain links TRBV20-1 with TRBJ2-4, with 11 bases that match TRBD1. V shed 4 bases and J 9 bases; nucleotides not matched to a gene: 5. The length of the CDR3 is 13 residues. Per germline, CDR1 DFQATT and CDR2 SNEGSKA (reference sequence). The CDR3, as DNA: TGCAGTGCTAATCGGGACAGGGGGGTCATTCAGTACTTC. This gives the protein CSANRDRGVIQYF.

The rearrangement uses TRBV20-1 and TRBJ1-1; D is uncertain. V lost 6 bases to trimming and J lost 2 bases, with 16 bases between them. The germline CDR1 and CDR2 sequences are DFQATT and SNEGSKA (reference sequence). This CDR3 region has 14 residues. The CDR3 region has the DNA TGCAGTGCGGTTCGTTGGCAGATAAACACTGAAGCTTTCTTT. Protein product: CSAVRWQINTEAFF.

This clonotype has more than one count but fewer than ten. The J gene is TRBJ2-1, the V gene TRBV12-3 or TRBV12-4, with 14 nucleotides matching TRBD2. There are 15 residues in the CDR3. After removal of 6 bases from V and 14 bases from J, the junction contained 12 bases not matched to a gene. CDR3 DNA sequence: TGTGCCAGCAGCCCCCGACTAGCGGGGGGGCCGACGAAGTTCTTC. As protein: CASSPRLAGGPTKFF.

This clonotype was counted between two and nine times. The chain combines TRBV20-1 with TRBJ2-1; tentatively, D is TRBD1 (5 bases). V lost 5 bases and J 7 bases, leaving 18 bases between the germline ends. This CDR3 contains 14 residues. The V gene's germline CDR1 is DFQATT and CDR2 SNEGSKA (reference sequence). As DNA, the CDR3 is TGCAGTGCTCCTGGAAGGGGCCCGTCGAATGAGCAGTTCTTC. The encoded protein is CSAPGRGPSNEQFF.

This clonotype was detected a few times. The gene calls are TRBV20-1 and TRBJ1-4; D gene uncertain. V was cut by 0 bases and J by 0 bases, with 8 bases left in between. The CDR3 covers 15 residues. Germline values: CDR1 DFQATT, CDR2 SNEGSKA (reference sequence). CDR3 residues: CSARDPRTTNEKLFF. DNA for the CDR3: TGCAGTGCTAGAGATCCCCGTACAACTAATGAAAAACTGTTTTTT.

The chain couples TRBV6-6 to TRBJ2-1; TRBD2 aligns across 12 bases. With 2 bases clipped from V and 7 bases from J, the junction kept 6 bases outside the gene matches. This CDR3 spans 16 amino acids. Germline V gene data show CDR1 as MNHNY and CDR2 as SVGAGI (reference sequence). The CDR3 DNA sequence: TGTGCCAGCAGTTACGGGTCGCTAGCGGGAGGGAATGAGCAGTTCTTC. It translates to CASSYGSLAGGNEQFF.

This clonotype was seen a handful of times. The chain joins TRBV6-6 to TRBJ2-1, with TRBD2 matching over 7 bases. V shed 6 bases, J shed 6 bases, and the junction held 11 bases outside the gene matches. This CDR3 has 15 residues. Germline-derived CDR1 and CDR2 are MNHNY and SVGAGI (reference sequence). In DNA form, the CDR3 reads TGTGCCAGCAGGGCCATGACTAGCACAGGCAATGAGCAGTTCTTC. It is translated as CASRAMTSTGNEQFF.